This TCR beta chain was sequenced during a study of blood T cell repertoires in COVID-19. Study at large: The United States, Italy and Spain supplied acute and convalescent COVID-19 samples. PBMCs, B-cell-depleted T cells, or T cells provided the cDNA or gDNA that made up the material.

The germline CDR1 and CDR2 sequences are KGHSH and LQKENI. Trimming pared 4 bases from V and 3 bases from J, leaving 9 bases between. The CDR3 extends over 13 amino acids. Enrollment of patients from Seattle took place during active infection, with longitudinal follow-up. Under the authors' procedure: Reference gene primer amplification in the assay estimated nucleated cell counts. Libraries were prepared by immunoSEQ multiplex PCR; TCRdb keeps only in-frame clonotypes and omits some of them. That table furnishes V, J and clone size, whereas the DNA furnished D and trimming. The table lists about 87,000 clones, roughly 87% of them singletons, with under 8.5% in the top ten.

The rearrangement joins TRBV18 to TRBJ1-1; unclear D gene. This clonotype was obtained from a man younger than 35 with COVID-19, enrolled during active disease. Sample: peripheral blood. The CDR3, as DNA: TGTGCCAGCTCACTAGGAGCGGACACTGAAGCTTTCTTT. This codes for CASSLGADTEAFF.